The rows below give T cell receptor beta chains drawn from one sample of a study of post-analysis software for immune sequencing data. TCRdb re-called the PCR reads through MiXCR, storing one row per CDR3 protein. The table has about 800,000 distinct CDR3 sequences, 25% to 30% seen once; the top ten hold roughly 0.57%. What was sequenced was blood. All receptors derive from a girl under 18 with multiple sclerosis. CDR3s include the opening cysteine and the closing phenylalanine or tryptophan. Fields, in order: V gene, clone size, D gene, J gene, CDR3 DNA, CDR3 protein. The D gene is left open where the match is weak. Size is omitted from some rows. Given values are once, few, many or a class for expanded clones.

>TRBV20-1|few|TRBD1|TRBJ2-3
TGCAGTGCTAGAAAACTTAGGACAGGGCCAGATACGCAGTATTTT
CSARKLRTGPDTQYF
>TRBV3-1|.|.|TRBJ2-2
TGTGCCAGCAGCCAACATGGGGCGCAATATACCGGGGAGCTGTTTTTT
CASSQHGAQYTGELFF
>TRBV20-1|.|TRBD2|TRBJ2-4
TGCAGTGCCGTAATCCCCGGGAGCGGGATACCACTGGGGGAGCAGTACTTC
CSAVIPGSGIPLGEQYF
>TRBV12-3/TRBV12-4|.|TRBD2|TRBJ2-3
TGTGCCAGCGGGGGGGGAATACTAGCTAGCACAGATACGCAGTATTTT
CASGGGILASTDTQYF
>TRBV29-1|.|TRBD1|TRBJ1-2
TGCAGCGTTGAGGGACAGGAGCCATCCTATGGCTACACCTTC
CSVEGQEPSYGYTF
>TRBV2|few|TRBD2|TRBJ2-7
TGTGCCAGCAGTGAAAGACTAGCGGGATTCTACGAGCAGTACTTC
CASSERLAGFYEQYF
>TRBV18|.|TRBD2|TRBJ2-7
TGTGCCAGCTCACCCCTAGCGGGGGAAGCCTACGAGCAGTACTTC
CASSPLAGEAYEQYF
>TRBV4-3|.|TRBD1|TRBJ1-6
TGCGCCAGCAGCCAGGTTCCGGGACAGGGGAGATATTCACCCCTCCACTTT
CASSQVPGQGRYSPLHF
>TRBV18|.|TRBD2|TRBJ2-1
TGTGCCAGCTCACCATCTTCTGGGCTAGCGGGCTACTCCTACAATGAGCAGTTCTTC
CASSPSSGLAGYSYNEQFF
>TRBV20-1|.|TRBD1|TRBJ2-3
TGCAGTGCTAACTGGGACAGGGCAAGGGATACGCAGTATTTT
CSANWDRARDTQYF
>TRBV28|few|.|TRBJ2-3
TGTGCCAGCAGTGATTCCCAGACGCAGTATTTT
CASSDSQTQYF
>TRBV29-1|.|TRBD2|TRBJ2-3
TGCAGCCATATGGGGGAGGGCGTGGATACGCAGTATTTT
CSHMGEGVDTQYF
>TRBV20-1|.|.|TRBJ2-7
TGCAGTGCTAGAGTATTCGGGGGCTCCTACGAGCAGTACTTC
CSARVFGGSYEQYF
>TRBV5-1|.|TRBD1|TRBJ2-5
TGCGCCAGCAGCTTACGCGGACAGGGGATGGGAGAGACCCAGTACTTC
CASSLRGQGMGETQYF
>TRBV7-2|.|.|TRBJ2-7
TGTGCCAACAGCCCGAACCTCCTCAGATTGGGGGGAGGCGACGAGCAGTACTTC
CANSPNLLRLGGGDEQYF
>TRBV10-3|.|TRBD1|TRBJ2-2
TGTGCCATCAACCCGGGACAGCCGAACACCGGGGAGCTGTTTTTT
CAINPGQPNTGELFF
>TRBV3-1|.|.|TRBJ2-2
TGTGCCAGCAGCCATACAACCGGGGAGCTGTTTTTT
CASSHTTGELFF
>TRBV20-1|many|TRBD2|TRBJ2-7
TGCAGTGCTACCCCCAGCGGGAACTCCTACGAGCAGTACTTC
CSATPSGNSYEQYF
>TRBV20-1|.|.|TRBJ2-3
TGCAGTGCTATGGAATATCCCCGGGGGGATACGCAGTATTTT
CSAMEYPRGDTQYF
>TRBV9|many|TRBD1|TRBJ2-1
TGTGCCAGCAGCCCCGGACAGGGGGCAATTTACAATGAGCAGTTCTTC
CASSPGQGAIYNEQFF
>TRBV7-9|few|.|TRBJ2-2
TGTGCCAGCAGCTTGGGAATGTTGAGCACCGGGGAGCTGTTTTTT
CASSLGMLSTGELFF
>TRBV18|.|TRBD1|TRBJ2-5
TGTGCCAGCTCGCAAACCTGGACAGGACAAGAGACCCAGTACTTC
CASSQTWTGQETQYF
>TRBV27|.|TRBD2|TRBJ2-1
TGTGCCAGCAGTCAAAGCGGGAGGGCCGACAATGAGCAGTTCTTC
CASSQSGRADNEQFF
>TRBV2|.|.|TRBJ1-1
TGTGCCAGCAGGGGGGCTGGTAGGACTGAAGCTTTCTTT
CASRGAGRTEAFF
>TRBV10-1|.|TRBD1|TRBJ2-3
TGCGCCAGCAGCACCGCAGGGGGCGCAGATACGCAGTATTTT
CASSTAGGADTQYF
>TRBV10-3|few|TRBD2|TRBJ2-1
TGTGCCATCAGGCCGGGACTAGCGGGAGGTACTGAGCAGTTCTTC
CAIRPGLAGGTEQFF
>TRBV7-9|.|.|TRBJ2-3
TGTGCCAGCAGCTTATTCGTACAGGGAGGTTTATCGGATACGCAGTATTTT
CASSLFVQGGLSDTQYF
>TRBV11-3|.|.|TRBJ2-1
TGTGCCTGCAGCTTAGAATCGGGGAGCAATGAGCAGTTCTTC
CACSLESGSNEQFF
>TRBV20-1|.|TRBD2|TRBJ2-1
TGCAGTGCTAGAGAAGTCTTTTCTAGCGGGACCCGGGGTGAGCAGTTCTTC
CSAREVFSSGTRGEQFF
>TRBV5-8|.|TRBD1|TRBJ1-1
TGTGCCAGCAGCTTGGGACAGGGAACCGATGAAGCTTTCTTT
CASSLGQGTDEAFF
>TRBV20-1|.|TRBD2|TRBJ2-3
TGCAGTGCTGGACTAGCGGCTAGCACAGATACGCAGTATTTT
CSAGLAASTDTQYF